The text below deals with one T cell receptor beta chain. What it binds is not known. This sample is drawn from a study of cytomegalovirus exposure and HLA in healthy donors. Study-wide points: Among TCR beta chains, those listed as cytomegalovirus-associated numbered around 180.

Primers for the PCR totalled 60 Vbeta and 13 Jbeta. TCRdb's copy holds only in-frame clones and misses some; the assay was immunoSEQ multiplex PCR. Here the sample spans hundreds of thousands of clones, approximately 82% being singletons. Healthy bone marrow donors made up the donor group. The length of the CDR3 is 15 residues. Germline V CDR1 and CDR2: SGDLS, YYNGEE. The junction had 6 bases not matched to a gene; V was cut back by 4 bases and J by 5 bases. Sequences were obtained from PBMCs. V and J are TRBV9 and TRBJ2-1; 10 nucleotides line up with TRBD2. The sequence derives from a man between 18 and 35 years old in good health and CMV-seronegative. Here the CDR3 DNA reads TGTGCCAGCAGCCTCGGGACTAGCGCTAACAATGAGCAGTTCTTC. Amino acids: CASSLGTSANNEQFF.